This TCR beta chain was sequenced for a study of CD8+CD57+ T cells in acquired aplastic anemia. Study summary: For CD4+ cells, healthy donors had an average of about 9.9 million reads.

Genomic DNA templated the TCR beta VDJ and CDR3 profiling. TCRdb re-called the reads with MiXCR, one entry per CDR3 protein. The table has about 210,000 distinct CDR3 sequences, 34% seen once. Study-wide results and caveats: Patients were compared with controls for CD8+ Simpson's diversity, and no significant difference emerged.

CDR1 and CDR2 from the germline V gene are DFQATT and SNEGSKA (reference sequence). CDR3 length equals 14 residues. V dropped 6 bases and J dropped 0; count of bases not matched to a gene: 5. Details on this clonotype: The antigen remains unidentified.

The sequencing sample was made of sorted CD4+, CD8+, or CD8+CD57+ T cells (not recorded which) from PBMCs. The gene calls are TRBV20-1 and TRBJ1-1, with 9 bases identical to TRBD1. The TCR comes from a human donor in good health, serving as a control. As DNA, the CDR3 is TGCAGTGCCTCCGGGACAGGGATGAACACTGAAGCTTTCTTT. This translates into CSASGTGMNTEAFF.